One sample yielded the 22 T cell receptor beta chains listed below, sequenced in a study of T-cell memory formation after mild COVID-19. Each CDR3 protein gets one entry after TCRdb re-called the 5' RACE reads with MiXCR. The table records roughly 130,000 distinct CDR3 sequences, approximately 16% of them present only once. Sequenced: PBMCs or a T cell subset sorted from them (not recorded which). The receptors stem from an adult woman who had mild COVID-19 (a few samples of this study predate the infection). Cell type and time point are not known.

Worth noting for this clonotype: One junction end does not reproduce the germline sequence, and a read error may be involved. In nucleotides, the CDR3 is TGTGCCAGCAGCTTGCCGGCGACTAGCGGGAAAGGAGATGAGGAGTTCTTC. Translating it yields CASSLPATSGKGDEEFF. V gene TRBV5-5 combines with J gene TRBJ2-1; TRBD2 agrees at 11 bases. Germline V CDR1 and CDR2: SGHKS, YYEKEE (reference sequence). The CDR3 covers 17 residues.

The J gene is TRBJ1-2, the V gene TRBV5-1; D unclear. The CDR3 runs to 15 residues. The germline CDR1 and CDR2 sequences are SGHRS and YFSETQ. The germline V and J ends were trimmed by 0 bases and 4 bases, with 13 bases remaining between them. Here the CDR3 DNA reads TGCGCCAGCAGCTTGGTTGGGGAGGAAGTCTATGGCTACACCTTC. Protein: CASSLVGEEVYGYTF.

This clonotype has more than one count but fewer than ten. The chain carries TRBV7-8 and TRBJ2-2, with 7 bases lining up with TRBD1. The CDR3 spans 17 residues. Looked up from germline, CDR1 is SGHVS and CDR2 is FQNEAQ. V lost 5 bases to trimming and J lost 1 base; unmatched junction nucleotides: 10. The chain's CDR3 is CASSGSTGVWNTGELFF. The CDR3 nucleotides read TGTGCCAGCAGCGGGTCTACAGGGGTTTGGAACACCGGGGAGCTGTTTTTT.

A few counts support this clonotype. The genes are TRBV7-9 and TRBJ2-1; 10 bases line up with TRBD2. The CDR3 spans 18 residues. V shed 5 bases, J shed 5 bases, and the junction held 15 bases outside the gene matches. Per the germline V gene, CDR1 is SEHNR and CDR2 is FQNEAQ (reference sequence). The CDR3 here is CASSTSLLLAGTHNEQFF. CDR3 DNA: TGTGCCAGCAGCACGAGCCTATTACTAGCGGGGACTCACAATGAGCAGTTCTTC.

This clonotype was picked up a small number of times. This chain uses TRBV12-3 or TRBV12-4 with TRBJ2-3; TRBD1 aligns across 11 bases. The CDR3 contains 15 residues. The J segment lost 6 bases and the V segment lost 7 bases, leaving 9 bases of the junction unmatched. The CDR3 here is CASTPGQGEWDTQYF. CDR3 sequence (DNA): TGTGCCAGCACCCCGGGACAGGGGGAATGGGATACGCAGTATTTT.

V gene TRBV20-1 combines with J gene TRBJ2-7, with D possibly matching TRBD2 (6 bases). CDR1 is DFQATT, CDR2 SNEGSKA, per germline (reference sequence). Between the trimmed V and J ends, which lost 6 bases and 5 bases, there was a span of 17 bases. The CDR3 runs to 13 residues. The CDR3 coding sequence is TGCAGTGCGCCTGGTGGAGGGTACAACGAGCAGTACTTC. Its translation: CSAPGGGYNEQYF.

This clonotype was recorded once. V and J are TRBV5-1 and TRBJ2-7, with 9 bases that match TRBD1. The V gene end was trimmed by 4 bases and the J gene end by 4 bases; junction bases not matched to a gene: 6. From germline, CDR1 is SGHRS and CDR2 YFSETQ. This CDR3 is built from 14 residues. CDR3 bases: TGCGCCAGCAGCAAGGGACAGGGCTTTTACGAGCAGTACTTC. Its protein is CASSKGQGFYEQYF.

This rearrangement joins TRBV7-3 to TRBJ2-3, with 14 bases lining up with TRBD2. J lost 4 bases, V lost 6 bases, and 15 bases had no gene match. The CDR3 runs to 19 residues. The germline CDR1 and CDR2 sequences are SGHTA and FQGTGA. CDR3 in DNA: TGTGCCAGCAGTTCCACTCCCCCAGGGACTAGCGGGAGCGCAGATACGCAGTATTTT. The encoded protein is CASSSTPPGTSGSADTQYF.

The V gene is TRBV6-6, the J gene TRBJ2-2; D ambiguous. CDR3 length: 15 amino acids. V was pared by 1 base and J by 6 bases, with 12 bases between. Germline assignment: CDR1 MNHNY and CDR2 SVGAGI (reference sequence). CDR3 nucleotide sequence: TGTGCCAGCAGTTACTTGAGATCCCAGGCCGGGGAGCTGTTTTTT. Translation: CASSYLRSQAGELFF.

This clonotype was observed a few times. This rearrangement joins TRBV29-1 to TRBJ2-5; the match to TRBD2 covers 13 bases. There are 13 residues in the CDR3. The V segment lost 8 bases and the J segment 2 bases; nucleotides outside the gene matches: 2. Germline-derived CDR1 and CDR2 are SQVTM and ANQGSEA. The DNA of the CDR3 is TGCAGCACACTAGCGGGAGGGCAAGAGACCCAGTACTTC. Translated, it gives CSTLAGGQETQYF.

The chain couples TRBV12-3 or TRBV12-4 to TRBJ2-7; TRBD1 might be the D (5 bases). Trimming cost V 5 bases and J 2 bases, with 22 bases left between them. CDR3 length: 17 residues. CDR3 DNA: TGTGCCAGCAGTCCCCGTAGAACAGGTAACGGCGCCTACGAGCAGTACTTC. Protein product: CASSPRRTGNGAYEQYF.

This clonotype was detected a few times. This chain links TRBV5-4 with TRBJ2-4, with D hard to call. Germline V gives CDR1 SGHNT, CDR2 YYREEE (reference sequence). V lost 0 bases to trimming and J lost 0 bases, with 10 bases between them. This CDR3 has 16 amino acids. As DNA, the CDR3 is TGTGCCAGCAGCTTGGGGTCCGCGGTAGCCAAAAACATTCAGTACTTC. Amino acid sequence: CASSLGSAVAKNIQYF.

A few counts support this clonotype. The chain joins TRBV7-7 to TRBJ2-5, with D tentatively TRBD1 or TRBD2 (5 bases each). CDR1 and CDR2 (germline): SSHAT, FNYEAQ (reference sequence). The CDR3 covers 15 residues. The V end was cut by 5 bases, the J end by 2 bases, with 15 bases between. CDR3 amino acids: CASSPGLGRQETQYF. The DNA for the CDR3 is TGTGCCAGCAGCCCGGGGCTGGGGCGTCAAGAGACCCAGTACTTC.

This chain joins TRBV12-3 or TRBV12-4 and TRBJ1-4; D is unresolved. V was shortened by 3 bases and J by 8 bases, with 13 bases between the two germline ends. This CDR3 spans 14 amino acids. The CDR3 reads CASSFSPRSEKLFF. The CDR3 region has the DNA TGTGCCAGCAGTTTTTCACCCAGAAGCGAAAAACTGTTTTTT.

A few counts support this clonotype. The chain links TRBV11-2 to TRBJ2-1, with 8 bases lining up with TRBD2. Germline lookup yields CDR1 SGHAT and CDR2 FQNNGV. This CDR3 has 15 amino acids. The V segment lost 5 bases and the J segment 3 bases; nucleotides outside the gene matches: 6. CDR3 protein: CASSIRLAYYNEQFF. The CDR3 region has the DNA TGTGCCAGCAGCATTCGACTAGCGTACTACAATGAGCAGTTCTTC. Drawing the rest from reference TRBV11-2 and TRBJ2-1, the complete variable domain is EAGVAQSPRYKIIEKRQSVAFWCNPISGHATLYWYQQILGQGPKLLIQFQNNGVVDDSQLPKDRFSAERLKGVDSTLKIQPAKLEDSAVYLCASSIRLAYYNEQFFGPGTRLTVL.

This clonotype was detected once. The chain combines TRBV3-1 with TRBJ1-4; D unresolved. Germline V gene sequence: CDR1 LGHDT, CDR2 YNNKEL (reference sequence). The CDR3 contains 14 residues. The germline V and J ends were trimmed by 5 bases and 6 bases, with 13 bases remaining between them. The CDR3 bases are TGTGCCAGCAGCACCTGGCAAACGGATGAAAAACTGTTTTTT. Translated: CASSTWQTDEKLFF.

CDR3 protein: CASTTGRSATQYF. The CDR3 nucleotides read TGTGCCTCCACGACAGGGCGGTCAGCGACCCAGTACTTC. This rearrangement joins TRBV7-2 to TRBJ2-5, with 7 positions matching TRBD1. This CDR3 spans 13 amino acids. V dropped 11 bases and J dropped 7; count of bases not matched to a gene: 13. Germline V gives CDR1 SGHTA, CDR2 FQGNSA.

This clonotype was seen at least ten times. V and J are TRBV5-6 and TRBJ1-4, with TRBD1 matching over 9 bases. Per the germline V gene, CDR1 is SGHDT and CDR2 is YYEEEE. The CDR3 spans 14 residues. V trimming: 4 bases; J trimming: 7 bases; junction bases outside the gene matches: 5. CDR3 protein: CASSRGQGSEKLFF. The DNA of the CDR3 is TGTGCCAGCAGCCGGGGACAGGGTTCTGAAAAACTGTTTTTT.

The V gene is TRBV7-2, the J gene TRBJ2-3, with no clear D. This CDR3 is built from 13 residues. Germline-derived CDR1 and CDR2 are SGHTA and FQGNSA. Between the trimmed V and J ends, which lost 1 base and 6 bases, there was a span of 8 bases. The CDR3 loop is CASSLDGRDTQYF. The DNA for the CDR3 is TGTGCCAGCAGCTTAGACGGGCGGGATACGCAGTATTTT. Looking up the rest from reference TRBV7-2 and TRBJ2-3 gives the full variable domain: GAGVSQSPSNKVTEKGKDVELRCDPISGHTALYWYRQSLGQGLEFLIYFQGNSAPDKSGLPSDRFSAERTGGSVSTLTIQRTQQEDSAVYLCASSLDGRDTQYFGPGTRLTVL.

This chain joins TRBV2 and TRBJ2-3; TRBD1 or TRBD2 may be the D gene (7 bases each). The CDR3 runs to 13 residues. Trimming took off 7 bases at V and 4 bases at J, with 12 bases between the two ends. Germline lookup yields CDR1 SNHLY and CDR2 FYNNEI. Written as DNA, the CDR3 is TGTGCCAGCACGACAGGGAGGGCAGATACGCAGTATTTT. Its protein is CASTTGRADTQYF.

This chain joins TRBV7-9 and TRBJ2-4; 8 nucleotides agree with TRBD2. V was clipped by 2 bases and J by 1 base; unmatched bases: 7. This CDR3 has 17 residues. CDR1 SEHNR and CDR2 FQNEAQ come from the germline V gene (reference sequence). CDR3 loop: CASSLIGSGTAKNIQYF. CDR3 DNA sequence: TGTGCCAGCAGCTTAATTGGTAGCGGGACCGCCAAAAACATTCAGTACTTC.

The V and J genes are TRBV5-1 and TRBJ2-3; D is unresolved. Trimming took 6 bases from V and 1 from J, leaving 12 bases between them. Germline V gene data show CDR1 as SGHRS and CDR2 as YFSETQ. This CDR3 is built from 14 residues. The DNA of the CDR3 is TGCGCCAGCACCCGCTCGTCCGGCACAGATACGCAGTATTTT. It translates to CASTRSSGTDTQYF.